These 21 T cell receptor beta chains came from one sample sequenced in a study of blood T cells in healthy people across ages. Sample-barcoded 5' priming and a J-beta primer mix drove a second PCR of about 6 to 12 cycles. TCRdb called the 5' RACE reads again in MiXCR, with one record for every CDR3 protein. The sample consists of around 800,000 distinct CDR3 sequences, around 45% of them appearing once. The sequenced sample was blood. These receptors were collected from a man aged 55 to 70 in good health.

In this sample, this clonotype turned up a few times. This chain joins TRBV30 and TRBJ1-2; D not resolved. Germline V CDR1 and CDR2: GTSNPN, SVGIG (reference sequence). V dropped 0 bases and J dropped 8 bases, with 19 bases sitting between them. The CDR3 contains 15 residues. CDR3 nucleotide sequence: TGTGCCTGGAGTGTACTAGGACTTCTAAACGGAGGCTACACCTTC. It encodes CAWSVLGLLNGGYTF.

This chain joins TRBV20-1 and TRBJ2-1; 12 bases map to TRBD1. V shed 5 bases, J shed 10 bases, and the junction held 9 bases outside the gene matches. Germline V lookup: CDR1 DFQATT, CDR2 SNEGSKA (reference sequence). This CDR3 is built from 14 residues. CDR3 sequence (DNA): TGCAGTGCTCCCCTGGGACAGGGGGCTCGGGAGCAGTTCTTC. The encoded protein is CSAPLGQGAREQFF.

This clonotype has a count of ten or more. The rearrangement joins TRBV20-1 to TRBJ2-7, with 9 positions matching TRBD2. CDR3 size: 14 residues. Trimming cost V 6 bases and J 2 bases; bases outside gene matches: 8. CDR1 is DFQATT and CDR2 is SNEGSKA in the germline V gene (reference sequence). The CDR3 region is CSARGVAGAYEQYF. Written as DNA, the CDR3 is TGCAGTGCACGAGGGGTAGCGGGGGCCTACGAGCAGTACTTC.

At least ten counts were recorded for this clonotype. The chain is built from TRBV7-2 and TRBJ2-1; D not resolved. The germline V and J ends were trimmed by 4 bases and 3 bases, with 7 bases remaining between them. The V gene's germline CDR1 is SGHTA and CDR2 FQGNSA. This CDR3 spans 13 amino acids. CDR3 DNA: TGTGCCAGCAGCTATCGACACTACAATGAGCAGTTCTTC. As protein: CASSYRHYNEQFF.

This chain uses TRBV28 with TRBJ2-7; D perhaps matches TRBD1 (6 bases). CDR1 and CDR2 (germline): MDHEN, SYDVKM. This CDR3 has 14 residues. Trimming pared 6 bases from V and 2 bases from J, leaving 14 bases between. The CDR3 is CASSPLGGTYEQYF. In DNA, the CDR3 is TGTGCCAGCAGCCCGCTAGGGGGAACCTACGAGCAGTACTTC.

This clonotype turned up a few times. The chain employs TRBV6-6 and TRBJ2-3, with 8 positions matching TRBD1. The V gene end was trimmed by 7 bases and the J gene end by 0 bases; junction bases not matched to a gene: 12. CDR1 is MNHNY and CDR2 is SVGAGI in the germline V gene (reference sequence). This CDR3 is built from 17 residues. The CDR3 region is CASTLSPDRASTDTQYF. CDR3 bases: TGTGCCAGCACTCTATCGCCGGACAGGGCTAGCACAGATACGCAGTATTTT.

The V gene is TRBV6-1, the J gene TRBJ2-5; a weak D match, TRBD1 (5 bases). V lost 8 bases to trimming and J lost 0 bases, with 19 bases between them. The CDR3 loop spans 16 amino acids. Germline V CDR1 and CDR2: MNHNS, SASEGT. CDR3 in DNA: TGTGCCAGCCTAGGCCGAGCAGGGAAGTACCAAGAGACCCAGTACTTC. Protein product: CASLGRAGKYQETQYF.

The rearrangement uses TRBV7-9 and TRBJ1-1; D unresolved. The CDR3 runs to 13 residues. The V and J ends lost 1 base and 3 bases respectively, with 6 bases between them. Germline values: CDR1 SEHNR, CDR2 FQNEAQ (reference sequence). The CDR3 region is CASSLEEDTEAFF. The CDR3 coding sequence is TGTGCCAGCAGCTTAGAAGAGGACACTGAAGCTTTCTTT.

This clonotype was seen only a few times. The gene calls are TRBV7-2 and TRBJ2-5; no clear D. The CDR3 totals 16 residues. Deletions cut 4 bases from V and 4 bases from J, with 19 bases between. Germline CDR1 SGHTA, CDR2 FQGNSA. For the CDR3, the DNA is TGTGCCAGCAGCTCCTATGCCTCAGACAACTCAGAGACCCAGTACTTC. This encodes CASSSYASDNSETQYF.

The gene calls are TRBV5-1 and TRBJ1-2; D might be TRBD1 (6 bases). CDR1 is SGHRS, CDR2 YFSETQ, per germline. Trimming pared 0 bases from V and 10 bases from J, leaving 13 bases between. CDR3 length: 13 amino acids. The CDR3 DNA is TGCGCCAGCAGCTTGGGGCAGGGGAACGACTACACCTTC. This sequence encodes CASSLGQGNDYTF. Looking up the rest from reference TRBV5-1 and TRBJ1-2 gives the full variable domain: KAGVTQTPRYLIKTRGQQVTLSCSPISGHRSVSWYQQTPGQGLQFLFEYFSETQRNKGNFPGRFSGRQFSNSRSEMNVSTLELGDSALYLCASSLGQGNDYTFGSGTRLTVV.

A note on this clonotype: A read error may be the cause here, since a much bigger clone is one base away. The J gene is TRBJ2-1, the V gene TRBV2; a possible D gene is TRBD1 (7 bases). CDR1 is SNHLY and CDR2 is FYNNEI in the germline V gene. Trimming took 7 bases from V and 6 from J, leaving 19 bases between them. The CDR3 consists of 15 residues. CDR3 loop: CASTPGGSACNEQFF. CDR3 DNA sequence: TGTGCCAGCACCCCAGGGGGGAGCGCCTGCAATGAGCAGTTCTTC.

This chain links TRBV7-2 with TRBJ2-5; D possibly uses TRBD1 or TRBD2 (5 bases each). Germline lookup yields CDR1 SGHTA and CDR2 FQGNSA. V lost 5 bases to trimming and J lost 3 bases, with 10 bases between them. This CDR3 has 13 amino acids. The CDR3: CASSGGVEETQYF. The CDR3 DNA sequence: TGTGCCAGCAGCGGGGGAGTGGAAGAGACCCAGTACTTC.

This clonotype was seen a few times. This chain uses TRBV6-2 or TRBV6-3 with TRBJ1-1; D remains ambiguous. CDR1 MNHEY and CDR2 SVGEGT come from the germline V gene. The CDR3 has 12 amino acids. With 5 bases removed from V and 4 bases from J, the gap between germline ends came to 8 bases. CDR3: CASSRFRTEAFF. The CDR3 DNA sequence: TGTGCCAGCAGTCGATTTCGCACTGAAGCTTTCTTT.

For the CDR3, the DNA is TGTGCCAGCAGCTTTACTAGCGGGGGTGCCACAGATACGCAGTATTTT. Its translation: CASSFTSGGATDTQYF. J is TRBJ2-3 and V is TRBV7-2; 11 bases are a match to TRBD2. The V gene end was trimmed by 3 bases and the J gene end by 2 bases; junction bases not matched to a gene: 4. The CDR3 extends over 16 amino acids. CDR1 is SGHTA, CDR2 FQGNSA, per germline. Full variable domain (outside the CDR3, taken from reference TRBV7-2 and TRBJ2-3): GAGVSQSPSNKVTEKGKDVELRCDPISGHTALYWYRQSLGQGLEFLIYFQGNSAPDKSGLPSDRFSAERTGGSVSTLTIQRTQQEDSAVYLCASSFTSGGATDTQYFGPGTRLTVL.

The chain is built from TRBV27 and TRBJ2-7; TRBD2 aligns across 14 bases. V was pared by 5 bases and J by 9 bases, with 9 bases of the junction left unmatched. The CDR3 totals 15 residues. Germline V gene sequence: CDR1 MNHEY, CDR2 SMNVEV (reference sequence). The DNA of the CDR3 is TGTGCCAGCAGTAAAGGGACTAGCGGGGGACACGGGCAGTACTTC. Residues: CASSKGTSGGHGQYF.

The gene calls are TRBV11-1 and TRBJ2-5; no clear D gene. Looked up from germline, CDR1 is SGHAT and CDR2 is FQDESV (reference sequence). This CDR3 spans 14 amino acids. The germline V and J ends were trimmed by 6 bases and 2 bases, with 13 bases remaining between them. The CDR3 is CASSVSAAQETQYF. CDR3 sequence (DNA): TGTGCCAGCAGTGTGTCGGCAGCACAAGAGACCCAGTACTTC.

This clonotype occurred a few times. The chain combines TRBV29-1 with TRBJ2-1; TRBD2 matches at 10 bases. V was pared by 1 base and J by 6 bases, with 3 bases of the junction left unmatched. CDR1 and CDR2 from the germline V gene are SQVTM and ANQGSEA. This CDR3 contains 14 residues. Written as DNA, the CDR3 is TGCAGCGTTGAAGGAGCGGGGGGGCGCAATGAGCAGTTCTTC. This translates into CSVEGAGGRNEQFF.

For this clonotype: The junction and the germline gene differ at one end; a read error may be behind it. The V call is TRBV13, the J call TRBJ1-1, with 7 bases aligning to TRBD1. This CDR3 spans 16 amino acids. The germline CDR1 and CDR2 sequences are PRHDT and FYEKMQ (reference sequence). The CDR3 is CTSSYNRGSLDTEAFF. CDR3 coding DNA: TGTACCAGCAGCTATAACAGGGGATCTTTGGACACTGAAGCTTTCTTT.

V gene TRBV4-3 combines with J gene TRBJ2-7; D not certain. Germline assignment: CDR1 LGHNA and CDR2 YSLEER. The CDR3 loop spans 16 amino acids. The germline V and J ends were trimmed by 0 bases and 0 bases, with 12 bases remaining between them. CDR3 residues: CASSQDRRGVSYEQYF. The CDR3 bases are TGCGCCAGCAGCCAAGATAGGCGAGGAGTCTCCTACGAGCAGTACTTC.

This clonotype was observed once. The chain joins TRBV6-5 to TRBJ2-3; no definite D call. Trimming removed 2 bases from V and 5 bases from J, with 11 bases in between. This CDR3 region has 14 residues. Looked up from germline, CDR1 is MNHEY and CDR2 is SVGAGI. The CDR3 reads CASSYGPLIDTQYF. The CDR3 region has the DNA TGTGCCAGCAGTTACGGGCCCCTTATAGATACGCAGTATTTT.

The CDR3 DNA reads as TGTGCCTGGAGTCCTTCCACCACAGGGAATGGCTACACCTTC. Its protein is CAWSPSTTGNGYTF. The chain combines TRBV30 with TRBJ1-2; D may be TRBD1 (6 bases). V shed 2 bases and J shed 6 bases, with 16 bases lying between them. The CDR3 is 14 residues long. CDR1 is GTSNPN and CDR2 is SVGIG in the germline V gene (reference sequence).